The 2 T cell receptor beta chains reported below all come from one sample, sequenced in a study of T cell changes during pregnancy in multiple sclerosis. Some clones are missing from TCRdb's copy, which holds only in-frame ones; the method was immunoSEQ multiplex PCR. The sample has over 90,000 clones, about 94% seen once; the top ten hold 0.99%. Here the sequenced sample was peripheral blood, taken after pregnancy. The receptor set was obtained from a female donor with multiple sclerosis, enrolled in a pregnancy study.

This clone was recorded once. The V gene is TRBV5-1, the J gene TRBJ2-1, with 11 bases lining up with TRBD2. Germline CDR1 reads SGHRS; CDR2 reads YFSETQ. V shed 4 bases and J 15 bases; nucleotides not matched to a gene: 12. The CDR3 is 14 amino acids. This chain's CDR3 is CASSVGLAATEGFF. Written as DNA, the CDR3 is TGCGCCAGCAGCGTGGGACTAGCGGCCACCGAGGGGTTCTTC. The full variable domain, in which reference TRBV5-1 and TRBJ2-1 provide the parts outside the CDR3, is KAGVTQTPRYLIKTRGQQVTLSCSPISGHRSVSWYQQTPGQGLQFLFEYFSETQRNKGNFPGRFSGRQFSNSRSEMNVSTLELGDSALYLCASSVGLAATEGFFGPGTRLTVL.

This chain connects TRBV7-3 to TRBJ1-2, with unresolved D. V lost 4 bases to trimming and J lost 4 bases, with 10 bases between them. CDR1 and CDR2 (germline): SGHTA, FQGTGA. The CDR3 totals 13 residues. The CDR3 is CASSSDMGYGYTF. The CDR3 DNA follows: TGTGCCAGCAGCTCCGACATGGGCTATGGCTACACCTTC.